Given below is one T cell receptor beta chain in context. Its antigen is currently unknown. This entry belongs to a study of beta chain features in type 1 diabetes. Every isolated RNA sample was fully reverse transcribed, so sequencing captured expressed TCRB transcripts. The repertoire was sequenced with immunoSEQ multiplex PCR; TCRdb's copy has only in-frame clones and lacks some. The sample lists a few hundred thousand clones; 10% to 15% were seen once. One heparinised blood draw averaging around 100 mL was given by each donor. Findings of the study overall: Type 1 diabetes patients had VDJ junctions that carried fewer insertions and more deletions. Moderate but significant shortening of TCRB CDR3s was recorded in all four CD4+ subsets from Type 1 diabetes patients.

The CDR3 consists of 11 residues. Germline lookup yields CDR1 DFQATT and CDR2 SNEGSKA (reference sequence). Trimming took 6 bases from V and 5 from J, leaving 10 bases between them. This clonotype originated in a woman aged 18-29 years with type 1 diabetes. This sequence joins TRBV20-1 and TRBJ1-1; weak D call: TRBD1 (6 bases). The sequenced sample was naive CD4+ T cells from blood. The CDR3 coding sequence is TGCAGTGCCGAGACAGGAACTGAAGCTTTCTTT. It encodes CSAETGTEAFF.